What follows are 25 T cell receptor beta chains derived from one specimen sequenced in a study of T cells in Graves' hyperthyroidism and ophthalmopathy. It was RNA transcripts that yielded the amplified TCR beta CDR3 regions. Using the HTBI primer set, a first-round RT-PCR was run on the TCR CDR3. TCRdb reprocessed the multiplex PCR reads via MiXCR and lists one record per CDR3 protein. Found here are around 56,000 distinct CDR3 sequences, roughly 50% of them singletons; the top ten hold about 3.3%. The sequenced sample was blood. The receptors shown here come from a woman aged 55-75 years with Graves' ophthalmopathy.

About this clonotype: The conserved phenylalanine or tryptophan is not found at the CDR3 terminus, so this likely reflects a read error. The chain couples TRBV5-1 to TRBJ1-5; D gene unclear. The ends were cut back, 3 bases at V and 0 bases at J, with 4 bases in the middle. Germline V gene sequence: CDR1 SGHRS, CDR2 YFSETQ. The CDR3 is 13 amino acids. The CDR3 here is CASSSISNQPQHL. For the CDR3, the DNA is TGCGCCAGCAGCTCCATTAGCAATCAGCCCCAGCATCTT.

As to this clonotype: The junction shows a germline mismatch at one end, possibly a read error. The CDR3 is CAGSARQGAYEQYF. The CDR3 DNA follows: TGTGCCGGCAGTGCGAGGCAGGGGGCCTACGAGCAGTACTTC. The V and J genes are TRBV6-1 and TRBJ2-7; 7 nucleotides match TRBD1. The CDR3 runs 14 residues. Per the germline V gene, CDR1 is MNHNS and CDR2 is SASEGT.

The chain carries TRBV7-2 and TRBJ2-6; weak D call: TRBD2 (6 bases). The CDR3 has 13 residues. Between the trimmed V and J ends, which lost 0 bases and 12 bases, there was a span of 9 bases. Germline V CDR1 and CDR2: SGHTA, FQGNSA. CDR3 DNA sequence: TGTGCCAGCAGCTTAGCGCGGGGTAGCGTCCTGACTTTC. It yields the protein CASSLARGSVLTF. The full variable domain, rest sourced from reference TRBV7-2 and TRBJ2-6, is GAGVSQSPSNKVTEKGKDVELRCDPISGHTALYWYRQSLGQGLEFLIYFQGNSAPDKSGLPSDRFSAERTGGSVSTLTIQRTQQEDSAVYLCASSLARGSVLTFGAGSRLTVL.

The chain is built from TRBV9 and TRBJ2-6; D gene uncertain. The V and J ends lost 1 base and 4 bases respectively, with 3 bases between them. The CDR3 is 13 residues long. The V gene's germline CDR1 is SGDLS and CDR2 YYNGEE. The DNA of the CDR3 is TGTGCCAGCAGCGTACAGGGGGCCAACGTCCTGACTTTC. Amino acid sequence: CASSVQGANVLTF.

This clonotype was observed many times. The CDR3 region has the DNA TGTGCTAGTGGACCTGGGGGAGGGGTGGACGGGGAGCTGTTTTTT. Residues: CASGPGGGVDGELFF. The chain joins TRBV12-5 to TRBJ2-2, with 7 bases matching TRBD2. The CDR3 covers 15 residues. Losses at the gene ends were 6 bases for V and 7 bases for J; bases not matched to a gene: 11. Germline values: CDR1 LGHNT, CDR2 FRNRAP.

This clonotype was seen many times. The gene calls are TRBV19 and TRBJ1-5; possible D gene TRBD1, 5 bases. The V gene lost 6 bases and the J gene lost 0 bases, with 21 bases spanning the gap. The germline gives CDR1 LNHDA, CDR2 SQIVND (reference sequence). This CDR3 contains 18 residues. This CDR3 is CASRPGRGAEYSNQPQHF. The CDR3 nucleotides read TGTGCCAGTAGGCCCGGCAGAGGGGCAGAATATAGCAATCAGCCCCAGCATTTT.

This clonotype has at least ten counts. The chain links TRBV19 to TRBJ2-7; TRBD1 is a possible D gene (5 bases). Germline V lookup: CDR1 LNHDA, CDR2 SQIVND (reference sequence). The CDR3 is 14 amino acids. V was pared by 4 bases and J by 1 base, with 11 bases between. The CDR3 loop is CASSNQGTSYEQYF. The CDR3 coding sequence is TGTGCCAGTAGTAATCAGGGTACGTCCTACGAGCAGTACTTC.

This clonotype was observed a handful of times. The rearrangement uses TRBV19 and TRBJ2-7, with 8 positions matching TRBD2. This CDR3 has 12 amino acids. Germline trimming cut 3 bases from V and 6 bases from J; bases unmatched to any gene: 1. Germline CDR1 and CDR2: LNHDA and SQIVND (reference sequence). The CDR3 is CASSIRGGEQYF. The CDR3, as DNA: TGTGCCAGTAGTATTCGGGGGGGCGAGCAGTACTTC. The complete variable domain, with remaining parts taken from reference TRBV19 and TRBJ2-7, reads DGGITQSPKYLFRKEGQNVTLSCEQNLNHDAMYWYRQDPGQGLRLIYYSQIVNDFQKGDIAEGYSVSREKKESFPLTVTSAQKNPTAFYLCASSIRGGEQYFGPGTRLTVT.

The rearrangement uses TRBV10-3 and TRBJ1-6, with 8 bases lining up with TRBD1. V shed 9 bases and J 5 bases; nucleotides not matched to a gene: 6. This CDR3 has 14 amino acids. Per germline, CDR1 ENHRY and CDR2 SYGVKD. The CDR3 region is CAMTVDRDNSPLHF. The CDR3 coding sequence is TGTGCCATGACGGTGGACAGGGATAATTCACCCCTCCACTTT.

This clonotype was seen many times. The chain couples TRBV7-9 to TRBJ2-7, with D unclear. Germline CDR1 and CDR2: SEHNR and FQNEAQ (reference sequence). Trimming removed 0 bases from V and 6 bases from J, with 9 bases in between. The CDR3 length is 13 residues. CDR3 DNA sequence: TGTGCCAGCAGCTTAGCTACCTTCAGCGAGCAGTACTTC. It yields the protein CASSLATFSEQYF.

J is TRBJ2-7 and V is TRBV5-6; 10 bases are shared with TRBD1. Germline assignment: CDR1 SGHDT and CDR2 YYEEEE. The CDR3 consists of 16 residues. With V trimmed by 1 base and J by 2 bases, 6 bases remained unmatched. In DNA form, the CDR3 reads TGTGCCAGCAGCTTGCCCCCGGGACAGGGGCCCTACGAGCAGTACTTC. As protein: CASSLPPGQGPYEQYF.

Comment on this clonotype: The junction does not match germline at one end; this may be a read error. This chain's CDR3 is CASSLRSLAGAVDAQYF. The DNA for the CDR3 is TGCGCCAGCAGCTTGAGGTCACTAGCGGGAGCGGTAGATGCGCAGTATTTT. The chain carries TRBV4-1 and TRBJ2-3; TRBD2 matches at 11 bases. The CDR3 length is 17 residues. From germline, CDR1 is MGHRA and CDR2 YSYEKL.

This sequence joins TRBV6-6 and TRBJ1-1; D is possibly TRBD1 (6 bases). Germline V CDR1 and CDR2: MNHNY, SVGAGI (reference sequence). The CDR3 is 16 residues long. V lost 4 bases and J lost 0, with 15 bases in between. CDR3 nucleotide sequence: TGTGCCAGCAGTTCCGGACAGAAGACAATGAACACTGAAGCTTTCTTT. It codes for CASSSGQKTMNTEAFF.

The chain links TRBV5-1 to TRBJ1-2; D is uncertain. V lost 3 bases and J 2 bases, leaving 11 bases between the germline ends. The germline V gene encodes CDR1 SGHRS and CDR2 YFSETQ. CDR3 length: 14 residues. CDR3 DNA: TGCGCCAGCAGCTCCCAAGCGGGAAACTATGGCTACACCTTC. Protein sequence: CASSSQAGNYGYTF. The entire variable domain, with the rest obtained from reference TRBV5-1 and TRBJ1-2, is as follows: KAGVTQTPRYLIKTRGQQVTLSCSPISGHRSVSWYQQTPGQGLQFLFEYFSETQRNKGNFPGRFSGRQFSNSRSEMNVSTLELGDSALYLCASSSQAGNYGYTFGSGTRLTVV.

The chain is built from TRBV19 and TRBJ2-7; 7 bases line up with TRBD1. After removal of 5 bases from V and 3 bases from J, the junction contained 10 bases not matched to a gene. This CDR3 spans 15 amino acids. The germline V gene has CDR1 LNHDA and CDR2 SQIVND (reference sequence). CDR3 protein: CASSVASTGFYEQYF. The CDR3 DNA follows: TGTGCCAGTAGTGTGGCCTCGACAGGGTTCTACGAGCAGTACTTC. Drawing the rest from reference TRBV19 and TRBJ2-7, the complete variable domain is DGGITQSPKYLFRKEGQNVTLSCEQNLNHDAMYWYRQDPGQGLRLIYYSQIVNDFQKGDIAEGYSVSREKKESFPLTVTSAQKNPTAFYLCASSVASTGFYEQYFGPGTRLTVT.

This clonotype was recorded many times. The V call is TRBV7-2, the J call TRBJ1-2; TRBD1 is a possible D gene (5 bases). CDR1 is SGHTA, CDR2 FQGNSA, per germline. Trimming left V 4 bases short and J 7 bases short, with 22 bases between. This CDR3 has 16 amino acids. The CDR3 region is CASSSKDRATLSGYTF. The CDR3 bases are TGTGCCAGCAGCTCGAAAGACAGAGCCACCCTTAGTGGCTACACCTTC.

With regard to this clonotype: An end of the junction differs from the germline gene, which may be a read error. For the CDR3, the DNA is TGTTCCAGCATCTTAACCTCGAGCTCCTACGAGCAGTACTTC. Translation: CSSILTSSSYEQYF. This sequence joins TRBV7-6 and TRBJ2-7; D is unclear. The CDR3 contains 14 residues. Germline loops: CDR1 SGHVS, CDR2 FNYEAQ. Based on the CDR3 plus reference TRBV7-6 and TRBJ2-7, the full variable domain is GAGVSQSPRYKVTKRGQDVALRCDPISGHVSLYWYRQALGQGPEFLTYFNYEAQQDKSGLPNDRFSAERPEGSISTLTIQRTEQRDSAMYRCSSILTSSSYEQYFGPGTRLTVT.

Many counts were recorded for this clonotype. The rearrangement links TRBV5-6 to TRBJ1-6; weak D call: TRBD1 (5 bases). The CDR3 has 15 amino acids. Per the germline V gene, CDR1 is SGHDT and CDR2 is YYEEEE. Trimming cost V 3 bases and J 10 bases, with 17 bases left between them. The DNA for the CDR3 is TGTGCCAGCAGCTACCCAACCGGGACGGGATCACCCCTCCACTTT. Encoded protein: CASSYPTGTGSPLHF.

The rearrangement uses TRBV29-1 and TRBJ2-1; D might be TRBD1 or TRBD2, each matching 5 bases. The CDR3 sequence is 12 residues long. The germline gives CDR1 SQVTM, CDR2 ANQGSEA. This chain's CDR3 is CSEVRGQNEQFF. CDR3 DNA: TGCTCCGAGGTACGGGGCCAAAATGAGCAGTTCTTC.

This clonotype came up many times. The chain is built from TRBV12-5 and TRBJ2-1, with 9 bases lining up with TRBD2. Germline V gene sequence: CDR1 LGHNT, CDR2 FRNRAP. V lost 6 bases to trimming and J lost 14 bases; unmatched junction nucleotides: 14. The CDR3 loop spans 14 amino acids. CDR3 coding DNA: TGTGCTAGTGGCGCAATCGGGCGCGGGGGGGCAAAGTTCTTC. Its translation: CASGAIGRGGAKFF.

This clonotype has a count of ten or more. The rearrangement joins TRBV19 to TRBJ2-1; 10 bases fit TRBD2. V lost 4 bases and J lost 2; bases outside the gene matches: 8. The CDR3 loop spans 17 amino acids. CDR1 is LNHDA, CDR2 SQIVND, per germline (reference sequence). The CDR3 bases are TGTGCCAGTAGTACCCCAACTAGCGGGATCACCTACAATGAGCAGTTCTTC. Protein: CASSTPTSGITYNEQFF.

In the case of this clonotype: The conserved closing phenylalanine or tryptophan is absent in this CDR3, likely reflecting a read error. The DNA is omitted, as the CDR3 cannot be located on it reliably, and the CDR3 follows TCRdb's listing. The J gene is TRBJ2-6, the V gene TRBV7-3; the D call TRBD1 from the table was never checked on the DNA. From its first to its last residue, the CDR3 has 10 amino acids. In germline, CDR1 is SGHTA, CDR2 FQGTGA. The CDR3 loop is CASSLGGGTS.

The J gene is TRBJ2-3, the V gene TRBV7-2, with 15 bases identical to TRBD2. Germline trimming cut 3 bases from V and 11 bases from J; bases unmatched to any gene: 6. CDR1 is SGHTA and CDR2 is FQGNSA in the germline V gene. The CDR3 covers 15 residues. The CDR3 bases are TGTGCCAGCAGCTTCGGGACTAGCGGGAGGTATGAGCAGTATTTT. This sequence encodes CASSFGTSGRYEQYF.

This clonotype was seen many times. The V and J genes are TRBV24-1 and TRBJ2-4; a possible D gene is TRBD2 (6 bases). Germline V CDR1 and CDR2: KGHDR, SFDVKD. There are 16 residues in the CDR3. With 5 bases removed from V and 2 bases from J, the gap between germline ends came to 15 bases. CDR3 in amino acids: CATSASWGDSKNIQYF. In nucleotides, the CDR3 is TGTGCCACCAGTGCGTCCTGGGGGGACTCCAAAAACATTCAGTACTTC.

This clonotype was detected only once. This sequence joins TRBV12-3 or TRBV12-4 and TRBJ1-6; 8 bases fit TRBD1. V shed 5 bases, J shed 6 bases, and the junction held 15 bases outside the gene matches. The CDR3 spans 18 residues. CDR3 in DNA: TGTGCCAGCAGTACCGCCTTAACAGGGGGTTTGTGTAATTCACCCCTCCACTTT. Translating gives CASSTALTGGLCNSPLHF.